The rows below give T cell receptor beta chains drawn from one sample of a study of regulatory T cells in long-lasting Graves disease. TCRdb processed the multiplex PCR reads anew with MiXCR; each CDR3 protein has one entry. The sample has about 470,000 distinct CDR3 sequences, 20% to 25% seen once. The sequenced sample was peripheral blood mononuclear cells (PBMCs), obtained when the disease was refractory, from a patient treated with antithyroid drugs. The receptors were sampled from a female donor with Graves disease. Both conserved end residues are trimmed from each CDR3. D genes are given only for firm matches.

j_gene | v_gene | d_gene | CDR3aa
TRBJ2-2 | TRBV5-6 | TRBD1 | ASSLEGGPGELF
TRBJ1-6 | TRBV28 | NA | ASSSHRGGLH
TRBJ1-1 | TRBV2 | NA | ASSEAAALDEAF
TRBJ2-2 | TRBV19 | NA | ASSISGGELF
TRBJ1-5 | TRBV11-1 | NA | ASSPATGHPINQPQH
TRBJ2-2 | TRBV7-9 | NA | ASSLATQTIGELF
TRBJ2-1 | TRBV7-8 | TRBD2 | ASSPRAAGAFSEQF
TRBJ2-7 | TRBV11-2 | NA | ASNVPPRWDEQY
TRBJ1-4 | TRBV2 | NA | ASKRITGLIGATNEKLF
TRBJ2-5 | TRBV30 | NA | AWSRQVGETQY
TRBJ2-1 | TRBV7-8 | TRBD2 | ASRTNKREGRGFYNEQF
TRBJ2-6 | TRBV28 | TRBD1 | ASRSQGAGGANVLT
TRBJ1-2 | TRBV28 | NA | ASSLLTEYGYT
TRBJ2-5 | TRBV20-1 | NA | SVQEAHAQETQY
TRBJ2-2 | TRBV29-1 | NA | SVVVAGSSGELF
TRBJ2-4 | TRBV29-1 | TRBD1 | SVEDGTGNIQY
TRBJ2-2 | TRBV2 | NA | ASRNILRRDTGELF
TRBJ1-2 | TRBV7-2 | TRBD1 | ASSSQDRHGYT
TRBJ1-2 | TRBV19 | NA | ASSIGGGYGYT
TRBJ2-7 | TRBV27 | TRBD1 | ASTRGLEQY
TRBJ1-1 | TRBV20-1 | TRBD1 | SARPGQPNTEAF
TRBJ1-1 | TRBV30 | NA | AWSGGGGEAF
TRBJ2-2 | TRBV7-9 | NA | ASSARGRWELF
TRBJ1-5 | TRBV2 | TRBD1 | ASSERGQGLSNQPQH
TRBJ2-5 | TRBV6-1 | TRBD1 | ASSPSVTGQETQY
TRBJ2-2 | TRBV11-2 | NA | ASSLWAGVNTGELF
TRBJ2-7 | TRBV4-2 | NA | ASSFGGVDEQY
TRBJ2-1 | TRBV6-2/TRBV6-3 | TRBD1 | ASSVQPGQVTYNEQF
TRBJ1-5 | TRBV28 | NA | ASRIDKYSNQPQH
TRBJ2-7 | TRBV7-9 | NA | ASSRGASDEQY
TRBJ2-2 | TRBV15 | TRBD2 | ATSREKGGTGELF
TRBJ2-7 | TRBV7-2 | NA | ASSLEPGIEQY
TRBJ1-5 | TRBV12-3/TRBV12-4 | NA | ASRHLTEIYPPQH
TRBJ2-1 | TRBV2 | NA | ASRGTATYNEQF
TRBJ1-1 | TRBV27 | NA | ASSLSIRGKRNTEAF
TRBJ2-7 | TRBV6-1 | TRBD2 | ASRIAGAAYEQY
TRBJ2-7 | TRBV7-3 | TRBD1 | ASSSPGTGDHEQY
TRBJ1-5 | TRBV28 | NA | ASSFMAAELQNQPQH
TRBJ2-5 | TRBV20-1 | TRBD2 | SADRPGGPETQY
TRBJ2-7 | TRBV5-1 | NA | ASSLVGTAIDEQY
TRBJ2-7 | TRBV6-1 | NA | ATLRLSSYEQY
TRBJ2-7 | TRBV7-2 | NA | ASSLVASSSYEQY
TRBJ1-2 | TRBV9 | TRBD1 | ASSSSGTGFYGYT
TRBJ2-1 | TRBV30 | NA | AWSVQQGNEQF
TRBJ2-7 | TRBV28 | NA | ASSLAPGTYEQY
TRBJ2-7 | TRBV20-1 | NA | SASLDGDYEQY
TRBJ1-2 | TRBV24-1 | NA | ATSDLSDPYGYT
TRBJ1-1 | TRBV12-3/TRBV12-4 | TRBD1 | ASSPTGGFEAF
TRBJ1-5 | TRBV7-8 | NA | ASSPDSNYNQPQH
TRBJ2-1 | TRBV24-1 | NA | AIRGRAPYNEQF